This paragraph reports one T cell receptor (beta chain). Trimming at V came to 1 base and at J to 5 bases, leaving 17 bases not matched to a gene. CDR1 is LGHNA, CDR2 YNFKEQ, per germline. The CDR3 has 21 residues. The source of the sample is a study of shared clonotypes between healthy human individuals. The sorted-subset replicate PCRs were given about 210 ng DNA, which is approximately 30,000 T cell genomes. The repertoire was sequenced with immunoSEQ multiplex PCR; TCRdb's copy has only in-frame clones and lacks some. The sample has roughly 2,300,000 clones, 80% to 95% seen once. The sequenced material came from naive CD4+ T cells from PBMCs. The subset was: CD45RA+ positively selected. This chain links TRBV4-2 with TRBJ2-3; 14 bases fit TRBD2. The clonotype comes from a man in his late teens or twenties in good health. Some clones in this sample may be carry-over from other donors' samples. The CDR3 loop is CASSQGPGLAGASSGIDTQYF. DNA for the CDR3: TGTGCCAGCAGCCAAGGCCCGGGACTAGCGGGAGCCTCCTCAGGGATAGATACGCAGTATTTT.